This TCR beta chain was identified during a study of T cell changes during pregnancy in multiple sclerosis. Produced via immunoSEQ multiplex PCR; TCRdb's table is partial and in-frame only. The repertoire holds approximately 90,000 clones, with just over 90% as singletons. Germline values: CDR1 MDHEN, CDR2 SYDVKM. V trimming: 5 bases; J trimming: 2 bases; junction bases outside the gene matches: 4. CDR3 length equals 14 residues. The TCR comes from a female donor with multiple sclerosis, enrolled in a pregnancy study. The chain carries TRBV28 and TRBJ2-3, with 7 nucleotides matching TRBD2. Material: peripheral blood, obtained in the first trimester of pregnancy. CDR3 protein: CASSPSGTTDTQYF. The CDR3 DNA reads TGTGCCAGCAGTCCGAGCGGGACCACAGATACGCAGTATTTT.